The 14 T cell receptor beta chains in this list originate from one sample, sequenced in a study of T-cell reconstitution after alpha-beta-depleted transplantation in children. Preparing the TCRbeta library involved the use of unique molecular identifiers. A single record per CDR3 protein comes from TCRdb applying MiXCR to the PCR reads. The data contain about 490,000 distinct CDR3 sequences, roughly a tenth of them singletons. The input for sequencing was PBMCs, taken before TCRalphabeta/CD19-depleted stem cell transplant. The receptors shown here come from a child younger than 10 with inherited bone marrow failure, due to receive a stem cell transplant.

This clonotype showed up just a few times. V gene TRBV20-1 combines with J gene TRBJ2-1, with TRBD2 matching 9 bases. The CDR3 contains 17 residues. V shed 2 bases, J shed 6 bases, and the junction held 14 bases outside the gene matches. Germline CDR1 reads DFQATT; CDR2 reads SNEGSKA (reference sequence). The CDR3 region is CSARLMREGRIPNEQFF. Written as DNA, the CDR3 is TGCAGTGCTAGACTAATGCGGGAGGGCCGTATCCCCAATGAGCAGTTCTTC.

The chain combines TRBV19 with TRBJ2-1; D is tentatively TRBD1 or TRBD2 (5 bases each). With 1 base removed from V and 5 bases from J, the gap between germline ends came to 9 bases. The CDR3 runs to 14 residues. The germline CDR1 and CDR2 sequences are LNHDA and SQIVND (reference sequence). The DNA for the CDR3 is TGTGCCAGTAGTATAGTCGGGACCCACAATGAGCAGTTCTTC. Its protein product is CASSIVGTHNEQFF.

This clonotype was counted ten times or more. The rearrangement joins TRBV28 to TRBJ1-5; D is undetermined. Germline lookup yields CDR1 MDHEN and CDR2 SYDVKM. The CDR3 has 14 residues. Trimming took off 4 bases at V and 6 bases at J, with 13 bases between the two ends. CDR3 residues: CASSSPGLGQPQHF. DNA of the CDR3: TGTGCCAGCAGTTCCCCAGGATTAGGTCAGCCCCAGCATTTT.

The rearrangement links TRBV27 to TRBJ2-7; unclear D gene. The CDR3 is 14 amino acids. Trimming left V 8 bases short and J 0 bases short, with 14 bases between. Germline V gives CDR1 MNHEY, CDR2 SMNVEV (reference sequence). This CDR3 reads CASSRRGISYEQYF. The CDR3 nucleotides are TGTGCCAGCTCTAGGAGAGGCATCTCCTACGAGCAGTACTTC.

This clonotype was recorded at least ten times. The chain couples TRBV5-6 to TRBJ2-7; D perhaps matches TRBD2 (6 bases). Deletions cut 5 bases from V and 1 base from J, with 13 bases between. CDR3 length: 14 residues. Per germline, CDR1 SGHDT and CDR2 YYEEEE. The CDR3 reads CASREGTRSYEQYF. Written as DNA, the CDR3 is TGTGCCAGCAGGGAGGGGACCCGGTCCTACGAGCAGTACTTC.

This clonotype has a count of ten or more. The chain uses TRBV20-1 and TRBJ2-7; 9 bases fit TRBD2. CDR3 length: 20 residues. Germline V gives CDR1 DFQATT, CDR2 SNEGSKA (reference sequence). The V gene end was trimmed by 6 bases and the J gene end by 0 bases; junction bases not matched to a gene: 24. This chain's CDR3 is CSARGPPVLGGRDFSYEQYF. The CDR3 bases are TGCAGTGCCCGCGGACCCCCAGTTTTAGGCGGGAGGGACTTCTCCTACGAGCAGTACTTC.

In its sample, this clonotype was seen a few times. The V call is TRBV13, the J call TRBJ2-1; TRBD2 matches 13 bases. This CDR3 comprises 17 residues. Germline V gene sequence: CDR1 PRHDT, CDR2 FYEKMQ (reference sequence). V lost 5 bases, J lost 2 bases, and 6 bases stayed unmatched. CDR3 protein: CASSPQGLAGTYNEQFF. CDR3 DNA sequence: TGTGCCAGCAGCCCACAGGGACTAGCGGGAACCTACAATGAGCAGTTCTTC.

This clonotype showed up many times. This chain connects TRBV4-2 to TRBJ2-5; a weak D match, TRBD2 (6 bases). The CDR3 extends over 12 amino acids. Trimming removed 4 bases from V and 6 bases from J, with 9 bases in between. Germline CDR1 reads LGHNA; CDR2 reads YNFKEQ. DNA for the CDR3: TGTGCCAGCAGCCCCGGCGGGAAGACCCAGTACTTC. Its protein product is CASSPGGKTQYF.

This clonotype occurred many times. Here the CDR3 reads CAISESFGYEQYF. CDR3 DNA: TGTGCCATCAGTGAGTCGTTTGGATACGAGCAGTACTTC. This sequence joins TRBV10-3 and TRBJ2-7; D unresolved. The V end lost 0 bases, the J end lost 4 bases, and 7 bases lay between the germline ends. CDR1 and CDR2 from the germline V gene are ENHRY and SYGVKD. The CDR3 spans 13 residues.

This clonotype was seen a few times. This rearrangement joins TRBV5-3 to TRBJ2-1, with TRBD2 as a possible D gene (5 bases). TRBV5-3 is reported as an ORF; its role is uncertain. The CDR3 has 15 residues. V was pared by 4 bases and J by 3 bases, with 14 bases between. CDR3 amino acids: CARSSGTGNYNEQFF. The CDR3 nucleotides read TGTGCCAGAAGCAGCGGTACCGGGAACTACAATGAGCAGTTCTTC.

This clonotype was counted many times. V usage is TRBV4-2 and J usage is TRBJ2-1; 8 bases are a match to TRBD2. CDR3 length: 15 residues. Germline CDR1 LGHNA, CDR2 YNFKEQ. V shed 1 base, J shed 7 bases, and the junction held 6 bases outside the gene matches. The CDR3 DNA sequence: TGTGCCAGCAGCCAAGCGGGAGGGCCTTGGAATGAGCAGTTCTTC. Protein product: CASSQAGGPWNEQFF.

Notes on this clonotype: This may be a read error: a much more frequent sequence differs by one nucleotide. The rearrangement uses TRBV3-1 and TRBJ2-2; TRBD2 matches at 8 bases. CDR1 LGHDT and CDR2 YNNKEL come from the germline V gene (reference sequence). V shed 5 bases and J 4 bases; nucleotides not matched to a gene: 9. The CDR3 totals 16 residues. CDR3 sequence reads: CASSSRLARATGELFF. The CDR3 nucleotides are TGTGCCAGCAGCTCCCGACTAGCGAGAGCCACCGGGGAGCTGTTTTTT.

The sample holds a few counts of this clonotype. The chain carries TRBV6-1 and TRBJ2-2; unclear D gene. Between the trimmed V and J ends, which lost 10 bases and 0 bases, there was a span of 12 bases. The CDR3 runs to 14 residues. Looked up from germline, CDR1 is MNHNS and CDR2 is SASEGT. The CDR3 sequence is CATLVFANTGELFF. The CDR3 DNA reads TGTGCCACCCTCGTCTTCGCGAACACCGGGGAGCTGTTTTTT.

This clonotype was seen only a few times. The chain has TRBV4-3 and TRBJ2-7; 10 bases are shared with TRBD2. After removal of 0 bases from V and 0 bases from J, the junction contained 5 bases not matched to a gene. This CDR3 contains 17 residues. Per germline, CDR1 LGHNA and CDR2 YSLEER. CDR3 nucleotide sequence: TGCGCCAGCAGCCAAGAACACAGACTAGCGGGCTCCTACGAGCAGTACTTC. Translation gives CASSQEHRLAGSYEQYF.